This T cell receptor beta chain was sequenced during a study of spatial heterogeneity in lung cancer. Study in general: Sequences of the beta chain were consistently detected in greater numbers than alpha-chain sequences. Overall study findings and caveats: Ubiquitous and regional nonsynonymous mutations were tracked by counts of ubiquitous and regional expanded TCRs, respectively. Within tumors, counts of expanded alpha and beta TCRs tracked tumor mutation counts.

CDR1 is DFQATT and CDR2 is SNEGSKA in the germline V gene (reference sequence). Between the trimmed V and J ends, which lost 3 bases and 3 bases, there was a span of 21 bases. The CDR3 runs to 17 residues. Sample time point: sample taken at primary tumor resection. In each case, whole RNA from tumor, nontumor lung or frozen PBMC was sequenced unsorted. This clonotype was seen a few times. What it binds is unknown. Carried by each TCR cDNA molecule was a unique molecular identifier. TCRdb reprocessed the 5' RACE reads via MiXCR and lists one record per CDR3 protein. Found here are approximately 17,000 distinct CDR3 sequences, 6.5% to 8.5% of them singletons; the top ten hold approximately 25%.

This rearrangement joins TRBV20-1 to TRBJ2-1; D uncertain. The sequenced sample was lung tumor tissue, obtained at surgery. The origin of this receptor is a male donor with early-stage non-small cell lung cancer. This CDR3 is CSARTVARRRLYNEQFF. CDR3 DNA sequence: TGCAGTGCTAGGACTGTGGCCAGGCGACGTCTCTACAATGAGCAGTTCTTC.